This T cell receptor (beta chain) was observed in a study of T cell changes during pregnancy in multiple sclerosis. V was trimmed by 6 bases and J by 1 base, leaving 9 bases between them. Germline CDR1 is WNHNN and CDR2 is SYGVQD (reference sequence). The CDR3 extends over 13 amino acids. Produced via immunoSEQ multiplex PCR; TCRdb's table is partial and in-frame only. This table has about 47,000 clones, about 91% appearing once. The V call is TRBV10-1, the J call TRBJ1-1; D is perhaps TRBD1 (5 bases). The source of this sequence is a female donor with multiple sclerosis, enrolled in a pregnancy study. This specimen consisted of peripheral blood, obtained after pregnancy. CDR3 sequence reads: CASSRVTNTEAFF. DNA of the CDR3: TGCGCCAGCAGCAGGGTGACGAACACTGAAGCTTTCTTT.